Below are 5 T cell receptor beta chains sequenced from a single sample in a study of T cells in Graves' hyperthyroidism and ophthalmopathy. The CDR3 regions of TCR beta were amplified from RNA transcripts. HTBI primers were used for first-round RT-PCR of the TCR CDR3. TCRdb passed the multiplex PCR reads through MiXCR, listing each CDR3 protein once. The sample lists about 500,000 distinct CDR3 sequences, about an eighth occurring once. The sample was blood. Receptors originate from a woman aged 18 to 35 with Graves' hyperthyroidism.

In its sample, this clonotype was seen many times. The chain uses TRBV2 and TRBJ1-5, with D maybe TRBD1 (6 bases). CDR3 length: 13 amino acids. Between the trimmed V and J ends, which lost 8 bases and 8 bases, there was a span of 16 bases. Looked up from germline, CDR1 is SNHLY and CDR2 is FYNNEI. The CDR3 loop reads CASRQDPREPQHF. The CDR3 DNA follows: TGTGCCAGCCGACAGGACCCTCGGGAGCCCCAGCATTTT.

The table lists this clonotype with a count of one. CDR3: CAISPGTSGPNTGELFF. The CDR3 DNA follows: TGTGCCATCAGCCCCGGGACTAGCGGACCGAACACCGGGGAGCTGTTTTTT. The rearrangement links TRBV10-3 to TRBJ2-2, with 11 positions matching TRBD2. The V and J ends lost 6 bases and 0 bases, in that order; junction bases with no gene match: 6. Germline V gives CDR1 ENHRY, CDR2 SYGVKD. This CDR3 spans 17 amino acids.

This clonotype has a count of ten or more. The rearrangement links TRBV28 to TRBJ2-3; D is perhaps TRBD1 or TRBD2 (6 bases each). V was clipped by 3 bases and J by 6 bases, with 13 bases between them. This CDR3 has 14 amino acids. Germline CDR1 MDHEN, CDR2 SYDVKM. DNA of the CDR3: TGTGCCAGCAGTTTTGTGGGGGGCTGGGATACGCAGTATTTT. It specifies CASSFVGGWDTQYF.

This clonotype came up many times. The genes are TRBV18 and TRBJ1-3, with D maybe TRBD1 (6 bases). Germline CDR1 reads KGHSH; CDR2 reads LQKENI. With 5 bases removed from V and 2 bases from J, the gap between germline ends came to 10 bases. This CDR3 is 14 amino acids long. The CDR3 protein is CASSSTGTGNTIYF. CDR3 nucleotides: TGTGCCAGCTCAAGTACAGGGACTGGAAACACCATATATTTT.

This clonotype occurred many times. The V call is TRBV6-1, the J call TRBJ1-1; a weak D match, TRBD1 (6 bases). The CDR3 has 16 residues. Germline-derived CDR1 and CDR2 are MNHNS and SASEGT. The V and J ends lost 6 bases and 1 base respectively, with 18 bases between them. CDR3 sequence: CASSAVTGNPNTEAFF. For the CDR3, the DNA is TGTGCCAGCAGCGCAGTAACAGGGAATCCGAACACTGAAGCTTTCTTT.